This T cell receptor beta chain stems from a study of CD8+ T cells in alopecia areata. The wider study: Tofacitinib continued for 6 to 18 months and was then withheld for 6 months.

Extracted RNA was reverse transcribed, and the resulting cDNA served as sequencing template. Sequencing was performed with immunoSEQ multiplex PCR; in TCRdb, only in-frame clones are kept and a portion is missing. Of about 130,000 clones listed, roughly 50% are singletons. As regards this clone: Other DNA sequences from this sample encode an identical CDR3 as well.

This receptor was obtained from a human donor with alopecia areata. Sample: CD4+ T cells sorted from blood, taken at week 0.

CDR3 protein: CATSRDRGQETQYF. CDR3 nucleotides: TGTGCCACCAGCAGAGATCGAGGGCAAGAGACCCAGTACTTC. The V call is TRBV15, the J call TRBJ2-5, with D possibly being TRBD2 (5 bases). The V and J ends lost 0 bases and 2 bases respectively, with 7 bases between them. This CDR3 comprises 14 residues. Per germline, CDR1 LNHNV and CDR2 YYDKDF (reference sequence).